One sample yielded the 26 T cell receptor beta chains listed below, sequenced in a study of breast tumors, draining lymph nodes, adjacent tissues. The lymph nodes were axillary draining lymph nodes from breast cancer patients. TCRdb re-called the multiplex PCR reads through MiXCR, storing one row per CDR3 protein. Of 180,000 or so distinct CDR3 sequences in the sample, around 33% were seen once. Material for sequencing was axillary lymph node tissue. The receptors come from a female donor with breast cancer. Some clones in this sample may be carry-over from other donors' samples.

Comment on this clonotype: A much larger clone differs by one base, so this may be a read error. The chain combines TRBV6-5 with TRBJ2-1, with D possibly matching TRBD1 (5 bases). The CDR3 sequence is 11 residues long. The V end was cut by 7 bases, the J end by 12 bases, with 13 bases between. From germline, CDR1 is MNHEY and CDR2 SVGAGI. The DNA of the CDR3 is TGTGCCAGCATACGTAGTAGGGGGCAGTTCTTC. This encodes CASIRSRGQFF.

The rearrangement joins TRBV20-1 to TRBJ2-1; 11 positions match TRBD1. The CDR3 is made up of 16 amino acids. The germline gives CDR1 DFQATT, CDR2 SNEGSKA (reference sequence). V shed 5 bases, J shed 6 bases, and the junction held 12 bases outside the gene matches. The CDR3 region is CSAPGTGGGGRNEQFF. CDR3 nucleotides: TGCAGTGCTCCCGGGACAGGGGGAGGAGGCCGCAATGAGCAGTTCTTC.

The table lists this clonotype with many counts. This chain uses TRBV5-4 with TRBJ2-6, with D possibly matching TRBD1 (5 bases). V was pared by 5 bases and J by 1 base, with 13 bases between. Germline assignment: CDR1 SGHNT and CDR2 YYREEE (reference sequence). This CDR3 has 16 amino acids. CDR3 in amino acids: CASSIGHVSGANVLTF. The DNA of the CDR3 is TGTGCCAGCAGTATAGGACACGTTTCTGGGGCCAACGTCCTGACTTTC. The entire variable domain, with the rest obtained from reference TRBV5-4 and TRBJ2-6, is as follows: ETGVTQSPTHLIKTRGQQVTLRCSSQSGHNTVSWYQQALGQGPQFIFQYYREEENGRGNFPPRFSGLQFPNYSSELNVNALELDDSALYLCASSIGHVSGANVLTFGAGSRLTVL.

Worth noting for this clonotype: One junction end does not reproduce the germline sequence, and a read error may be involved. V usage is TRBV7-9 and J usage is TRBJ1-1; D unclear. This CDR3 region has 15 residues. Germline loops: CDR1 SEHNR, CDR2 FQNEAQ (reference sequence). The CDR3 here is CAGSLGRGLNTEAFF. The CDR3 DNA reads as TGTGCCGGCAGCTTAGGTCGGGGATTGAACACTGAAGCTTTCTTT.

In this sample, this clonotype turned up many times. V is TRBV11-2 and J is TRBJ1-3; D is undetermined. V lost 4 bases, J lost 6 bases, and 16 bases lay in between. Germline values: CDR1 SGHAT, CDR2 FQNNGV. This CDR3 is 15 amino acids long. DNA of the CDR3: TGTGCCAGCAGCTCCCCCCGGGGTGGAGAAAACACCATATATTTT. This encodes CASSSPRGGENTIYF.

The sample holds a few counts of this clonotype. This may arise from a read error, as a much more abundant clone is one base away. The rearrangement joins TRBV20-1 to TRBJ2-7; possibly TRBD2 for D (5 bases). Germline-derived CDR1 and CDR2 are DFQATT and SNEGSKA (reference sequence). This CDR3 region has 13 residues. In DNA, the CDR3 is TGCAGTGCTGGATACGATGGAGGCTACGCGCAGTACTTC. Protein: CSAGYDGGYAQYF.

Points on this clonotype: Relative to the germline gene, one junction end is altered; a read error may explain this. This sequence joins TRBV10-3 and TRBJ2-1; D is perhaps TRBD1 (5 bases). This CDR3 comprises 14 residues. Germline V lookup: CDR1 ENHRY, CDR2 SYGVKD. CDR3 nucleotide sequence: TGTGCCGTCAGTACCACTGGGGCCCACAATGAGCAGTTCTTC. Protein product: CAVSTTGAHNEQFF.

The chain is built from TRBV27 and TRBJ1-2; D uncertain. CDR3 length: 15 amino acids. Germline V lookup: CDR1 MNHEY, CDR2 SMNVEV (reference sequence). Trimming stripped 3 bases from V and 4 bases from J, with 15 bases between. The CDR3 DNA reads TGTGCCAGCAGTTTTAGTGGTCGGCAGACCTATGGCTACACCTTC. Encoded protein: CASSFSGRQTYGYTF.

The J gene is TRBJ1-2, the V gene TRBV19, with unresolved D. CDR1 LNHDA and CDR2 SQIVND come from the germline V gene (reference sequence). The CDR3 runs to 14 residues. The germline V and J ends were trimmed by 7 bases and 4 bases, with 16 bases remaining between them. CDR3 coding DNA: TGTGCCAGTAAGGTGGGCGGCGGAACCTATGGCTACACCTTC. It is translated as CASKVGGGTYGYTF.

V and J are TRBV2 and TRBJ1-2, with D maybe TRBD1 (5 bases). The V end was cut by 6 bases, the J end by 8 bases, with 10 bases between. The CDR3 loop spans 11 amino acids. Germline assignment: CDR1 SNHLY and CDR2 FYNNEI. The CDR3 nucleotides read TGTGCCAGCAGCATGCGGGGGGGCTACACCTTC. Amino acid sequence: CASSMRGGYTF.

The CDR3 sequence is CASTRAGGPNTQYF. The CDR3 DNA reads as TGTGCCAGCACCCGAGCGGGAGGGCCAAATACGCAGTATTTT. The V gene is TRBV6-1, the J gene TRBJ2-3; 10 nucleotides match TRBD2. Germline CDR1 and CDR2: MNHNS and SASEGT. The ends lost 7 bases at V and 7 bases at J; junction bases unmatched: 8. This CDR3 spans 14 amino acids.

In its sample, this clonotype was seen many times. This CDR3 is CASSQDRDRWGYEQYF. The CDR3 DNA is TGCGCCAGCAGCCAAGACCGGGACAGATGGGGCTACGAGCAGTACTTC. The V gene is TRBV4-3, the J gene TRBJ2-7; 7 positions agree with TRBD1. The CDR3 has 16 residues. The germline gives CDR1 LGHNA, CDR2 YSLEER. V shed 0 bases, J shed 3 bases, and the junction held 8 bases outside the gene matches.

This sequence joins TRBV7-9 and TRBJ1-1, with TRBD1 identical over 8 bases. The junction had 5 bases not matched to a gene; V was cut back by 2 bases and J by 6 bases. The CDR3 loop spans 14 amino acids. The germline V gene has CDR1 SEHNR and CDR2 FQNEAQ (reference sequence). In nucleotides, the CDR3 is TGTGCCAGCAGCTTATGGCAGGGGGCCTCTGAAGCTTTCTTT. Protein: CASSLWQGASEAFF.

The chain recombines TRBV12-3 or TRBV12-4 with TRBJ1-2, with D possibly TRBD1 on 5 matching bases. V lost 8 bases and J 5 bases, leaving 15 bases between the germline ends. The CDR3 has 13 amino acids. CDR3 residues: CASSRGAVYGYTF. For the CDR3, the DNA is TGTGCCAGCTCGCGCGGGGCTGTTTATGGCTACACCTTC.

This clonotype was recorded many times. The chain combines TRBV3-1 with TRBJ1-6; D is possibly TRBD1 (6 bases). The V end was cut by 4 bases, the J end by 7 bases, with 17 bases between. CDR1 LGHDT and CDR2 YNNKEL come from the germline V gene (reference sequence). CDR3 length: 16 residues. The CDR3 nucleotides are TGTGCCAGCAGCCCCACGCCACAGGGCTACAATTCACCCCTCCACTTT. Translation: CASSPTPQGYNSPLHF.

This clonotype was picked up many times. V and J are TRBV20-1 and TRBJ2-5, with 8 bases lining up with TRBD1. Looked up from germline, CDR1 is DFQATT and CDR2 is SNEGSKA (reference sequence). This CDR3 has 15 amino acids. The J segment lost 4 bases and the V segment lost 3 bases, leaving 10 bases of the junction unmatched. CDR3 loop: CSARLGHRGRETQYF. CDR3 in DNA: TGCAGTGCTAGGCTCGGGCACAGGGGGAGAGAGACCCAGTACTTC.

This clonotype was counted many times. CDR3 in amino acids: CASKPGDWDQPQHF. CDR3 nucleotides: TGTGCCAGTAAGCCAGGGGATTGGGATCAGCCCCAGCATTTT. The rearrangement uses TRBV19 and TRBJ1-5, with D maybe TRBD1 (6 bases). The CDR3 sequence is 14 residues long. V was pared by 7 bases and J by 5 bases, with 15 bases between. In germline, CDR1 is LNHDA, CDR2 SQIVND (reference sequence).

The chain couples TRBV5-4 to TRBJ1-1; 8 positions agree with TRBD1. The CDR3 is 15 amino acids. Germline CDR1 is SGHNT and CDR2 is YYREEE (reference sequence). The J segment lost 1 base and the V segment lost 3 bases, leaving 5 bases of the junction unmatched. CDR3 sequence: CASSSGGQGNTEAFF. CDR3 nucleotide sequence: TGTGCCAGCAGCTCCGGTGGACAGGGGAACACTGAAGCTTTCTTT.

Comments on this clonotype: No conserved phenylalanine or tryptophan ends this CDR3, so it is likely a read error. The chain joins TRBV3-1 to TRBJ2-1; D is possibly TRBD2 (5 bases). This CDR3 has 11 amino acids. Germline lookup yields CDR1 LGHDT and CDR2 YNNKEL (reference sequence). For the CDR3, the DNA is TGCGCCAGCCGAGGGTACAATGAGCAGTTCCTC. This gives the protein CASRGYNEQFL.

The table lists this clonotype with many counts. V is TRBV5-1 and J is TRBJ1-6; D may be TRBD1 (5 bases). V lost 3 bases to trimming and J lost 5 bases, with 9 bases between them. This CDR3 is 14 amino acids long. CDR1 is SGHRS, CDR2 YFSETQ, per germline. CDR3 protein: CASSYDSNNSPLHF. For the CDR3, the DNA is TGCGCCAGCAGCTACGACAGCAATAATTCACCCCTCCACTTT.

This clonotype occurred a few times. A clone one base away is much larger, so this may be a read error. The gene calls are TRBV6-1 and TRBJ2-7; D remains ambiguous. This CDR3 is built from 13 residues. Per germline, CDR1 MNHNS and CDR2 SASEGT. The CDR3 spells CASSQAIRREQYF. CDR3 bases: TGTGCCAGCAGTCAAGCGATACGAAGGGAGCAGTACTTC.

The chain uses TRBV20-1 and TRBJ2-7; D not resolved. Trimming removed 6 bases from V and 2 bases from J, with 17 bases in between. The length of the CDR3 is 14 residues. CDR1 and CDR2 (germline): DFQATT, SNEGSKA (reference sequence). The CDR3 nucleotides are TGCAGTGCCGCGTCTGGCCCCCCTACCTACGAGCAGTACTTC. This encodes CSAASGPPTYEQYF.

This clonotype was counted only a few times. This sequence joins TRBV6-2 or TRBV6-3 and TRBJ2-1, with TRBD2 matching over 11 bases. The CDR3 loop spans 14 amino acids. The J segment lost 7 bases and the V segment lost 7 bases, leaving 6 bases of the junction unmatched. CDR1 is MNHEY, CDR2 SVGEGT, per germline. CDR3 sequence reads: CASKISGGGNEQFF. The DNA for the CDR3 is TGTGCCAGCAAGATTAGCGGGGGGGGAAATGAGCAGTTCTTC.

This clonotype was seen many times. The genes are TRBV20-1 and TRBJ2-7; 8 nucleotides match TRBD2. CDR1 and CDR2 (germline): DFQATT, SNEGSKA (reference sequence). With 7 bases clipped from V and 2 bases from J, the junction kept 7 bases outside the gene matches. The CDR3 spans 13 residues. CDR3 region: CSVQAGATYEQYF. DNA for the CDR3: TGCAGTGTACAAGCGGGAGCGACCTACGAGCAGTACTTC.

This clonotype was recorded at least ten times. J is TRBJ2-3 and V is TRBV20-1; D unresolved. V was cut by 6 bases and J by 5 bases, with 9 bases left in between. Per the germline V gene, CDR1 is DFQATT and CDR2 is SNEGSKA (reference sequence). The CDR3 is 11 amino acids. The CDR3 nucleotides are TGCAGTGCCCGCTCCCAAGATACGCAGTATTTT. As protein: CSARSQDTQYF.

This chain connects TRBV12-3 or TRBV12-4 to TRBJ1-4; TRBD1 matches 8 bases. CDR3 length: 14 amino acids. Losses at the gene ends were 10 bases for V and 8 bases for J; bases not matched to a gene: 12. In nucleotides, the CDR3 is TGTGCCAACTCCGTCGGACAGGGAGGAGAAAAACTGTTTTTT. This encodes CANSVGQGGEKLFF.